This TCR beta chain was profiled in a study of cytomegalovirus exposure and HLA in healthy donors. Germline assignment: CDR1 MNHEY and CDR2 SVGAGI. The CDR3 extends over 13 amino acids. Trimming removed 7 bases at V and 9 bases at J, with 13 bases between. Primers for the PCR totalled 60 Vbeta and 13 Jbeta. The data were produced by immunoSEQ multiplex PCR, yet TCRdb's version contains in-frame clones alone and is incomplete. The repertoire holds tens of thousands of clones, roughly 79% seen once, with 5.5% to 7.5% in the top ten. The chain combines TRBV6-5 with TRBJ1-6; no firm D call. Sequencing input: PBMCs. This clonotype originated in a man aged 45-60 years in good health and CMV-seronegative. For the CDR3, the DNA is TGTGCCAGCACCCCCCGGCCTAGTTCACCCCTCCACTTT. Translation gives CASTPRPSSPLHF.